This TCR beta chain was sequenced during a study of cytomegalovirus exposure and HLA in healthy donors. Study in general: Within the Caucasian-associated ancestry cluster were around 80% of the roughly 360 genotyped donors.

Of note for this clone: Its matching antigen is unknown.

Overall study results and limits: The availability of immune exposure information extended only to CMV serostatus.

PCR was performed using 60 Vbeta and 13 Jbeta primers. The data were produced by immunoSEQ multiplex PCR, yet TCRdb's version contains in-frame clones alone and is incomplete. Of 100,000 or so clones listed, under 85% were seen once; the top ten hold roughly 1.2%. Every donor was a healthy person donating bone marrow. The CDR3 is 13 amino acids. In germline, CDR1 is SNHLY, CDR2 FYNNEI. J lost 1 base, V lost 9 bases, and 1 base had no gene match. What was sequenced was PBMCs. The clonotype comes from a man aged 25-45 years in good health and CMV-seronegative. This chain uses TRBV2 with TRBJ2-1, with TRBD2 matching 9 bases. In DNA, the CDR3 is TGTGCCAGGACTAGCGGTTCCTACAATGAGCAGTTCTTC. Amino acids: CARTSGSYNEQFF.